This T cell receptor (beta chain) originates from a study of monozygotic twins with inflammatory bowel disease. Making cDNA involved eight separate reactions per sample. Two nested PCRs, of roughly 15 and 9 cycles, processed TCRalpha and TCRbeta cDNA. TCRdb reprocessed the 5' RACE reads and stores each CDR3 protein as one record, lacking DNA. With nearly 450,000 distinct CDR3 sequences in the sample, the ten largest clones hold 2.4%. Germline V CDR1 and CDR2: DFQATT, SNEGSKA (reference sequence). The CDR3 is 14 residues long. The receptor's source is a human donor with ulcerative colitis or Crohn's disease, or a healthy co-twin of an affected twin (not recorded which). The V call is TRBV20-1, the J call TRBJ2-3. Source material: blood. The CDR3 loop reads CSARVRQYTDTQYF.